Shown below are 17 T cell receptor beta chains from a single sample sequenced in a study of vaccination and CD4 T cells after COVID-19. Antigens for these TCRs are unknown. The treatment is: approximately 9-day PBMC culture with coronavirus spike peptide pools or control peptides (ViraFEST assay). At the Johns Hopkins FTIC core, DNA taken from cultured CD4+ T cells was sequenced by way of the Oncomine TCR Beta short-read assay. One entry per CDR3 protein, called by TCRdb with MiXCR from the PCR reads. The sample yields roughly 12,000 distinct CDR3 sequences, roughly 53% seen once. Input material: CD4+ T cells from blood, cultured in vitro. The source of these receptors is a human donor who had recovered from COVID-19.

J is TRBJ1-2 and V is TRBV20-1; 10 nucleotides agree with TRBD1. V dropped 6 bases and J dropped 4; count of bases not matched to a gene: 11. The germline CDR1 and CDR2 sequences are DFQATT and SNEGSKA (reference sequence). This CDR3 contains 15 residues. The CDR3 bases are TGCAGTGCCCTCCGTCGACAGGGGGCTTCCTATGGCTACACCTTC. This translates into CSALRRQGASYGYTF.

This chain connects TRBV25-1 to TRBJ1-4, with D possibly matching TRBD1 (6 bases). Trimming cost V 10 bases and J 8 bases, with 17 bases left between them. This CDR3 contains 13 residues. Germline loops: CDR1 MGHDK, CDR2 SYGVNS. This CDR3 reads CATQRGGEEKLFF. The CDR3 DNA reads as TGTGCCACCCAGAGGGGGGGGGAGGAAAAACTGTTTTTT.

This rearrangement joins TRBV6-1 to TRBJ2-7; 8 bases are shared with TRBD1. J was trimmed by 6 bases and V by 0 bases; bases with no gene match: 7. Germline CDR1 is MNHNS and CDR2 is SASEGT. This CDR3 region has 15 residues. CDR3 sequence (DNA): TGTGCCAGCAGTGAAGCGCGTAACAGGGGGACCGAGCAGTACTTC. It encodes CASSEARNRGTEQYF.

The chain is built from TRBV20-1 and TRBJ1-1; perhaps TRBD1 as D (6 bases). Trimming took off 1 base at V and 5 bases at J, with 11 bases between the two ends. The CDR3 covers 13 residues. Germline V gene sequence: CDR1 DFQATT, CDR2 SNEGSKA (reference sequence). The DNA for the CDR3 is TGCAGTGCTAGAGTGGGGGCTAAGACTGAAGCTTTCTTT. It encodes CSARVGAKTEAFF.

In its sample, this clonotype ranks as large. This rearrangement joins TRBV20-1 to TRBJ2-7; TRBD2 is a possible D gene (6 bases). Trimming removed 7 bases at V and 1 base at J, with 17 bases between. CDR1 is DFQATT and CDR2 is SNEGSKA in the germline V gene (reference sequence). The CDR3 runs 14 residues. DNA of the CDR3: TGCAGTGGTCTCCCAGCGGGTATTTCCTACGAGCAGTACTTC. Translation gives CSGLPAGISYEQYF.

J is TRBJ2-7 and V is TRBV10-3; 8 bases line up with TRBD2. The CDR3 covers 13 residues. CDR1 and CDR2 (germline): ENHRY, SYGVKD. Trimming removed 10 bases from V and 2 bases from J; junction bases left unmatched: 7. CDR3 nucleotides: TGTGCCACCCGGGGGGGGGAACCCTACGAGCAGTACTTC. Translating gives CATRGGEPYEQYF.

This clonotype was recorded a few times. V and J are TRBV24-1 and TRBJ2-1; D uncertain. Per the germline V gene, CDR1 is KGHDR and CDR2 is SFDVKD. V shed 7 bases and J shed 0 bases, with 15 bases lying between them. This CDR3 has 16 amino acids. The CDR3 bases are TGTGCCACCAGCACCTCGAGCAGTAGCTCCTACAATGAGCAGTTCTTC. It codes for CATSTSSSSSYNEQFF.

V gene TRBV15 combines with J gene TRBJ2-6; no definite D call. Trimming took off 0 bases at V and 2 bases at J, with 11 bases between the two ends. The CDR3 spans 17 residues. From germline, CDR1 is LNHNV and CDR2 YYDKDF (reference sequence). DNA of the CDR3: TGTGCCACCAGCAGAGAAGCTCTGGCAACTGGGGCCAACGTCCTGACTTTC. As protein: CATSREALATGANVLTF.

This clonotype appeared a few times. This chain joins TRBV6-5 and TRBJ1-2; D uncertain. From germline, CDR1 is MNHEY and CDR2 SVGAGI. V was trimmed by 0 bases and J by 4 bases, leaving 6 bases between them. The CDR3 has 13 amino acids. DNA of the CDR3: TGTGCCAGCAGTTACTCACGGCTCTATGGCTACACCTTC. It translates to CASSYSRLYGYTF.

This clonotype has only a few counts. The chain uses TRBV30 and TRBJ2-2; possible D gene TRBD1, 6 bases. The CDR3 contains 15 residues. CDR1 is GTSNPN, CDR2 SVGIG, per germline (reference sequence). V was trimmed by 5 bases and J by 1 base, leaving 14 bases between them. The CDR3 loop is CAWGLRGGNTGELFF. CDR3 DNA sequence: TGTGCCTGGGGTCTAAGAGGGGGGAACACCGGGGAGCTGTTTTTT.

The rearrangement links TRBV7-8 to TRBJ2-3, with D maybe TRBD2 (5 bases). The V and J ends lost 8 bases and 5 bases respectively, with 17 bases between them. CDR3 length: 14 amino acids. Germline loops: CDR1 SGHVS, CDR2 FQNEAQ. The CDR3 DNA reads as TGTGCCAGCGGCGTTGCGGTGGGAGTAGATACGCAGTATTTT. Translation gives CASGVAVGVDTQYF.

This CDR3 is CASSNRGGGTDTQYF. For the CDR3, the DNA is TGTGCCAGTAGTAACAGGGGAGGTGGCACAGATACGCAGTATTTT. The rearrangement joins TRBV19 to TRBJ2-3; D might be TRBD1 (7 bases). The CDR3 extends over 15 amino acids. Germline assignment: CDR1 LNHDA and CDR2 SQIVND (reference sequence). V lost 4 bases and J 1 base, leaving 12 bases between the germline ends.

The genes are TRBV11-2 and TRBJ2-1; no reliable D call. Germline lookup yields CDR1 SGHAT and CDR2 FQNNGV. CDR3 length: 17 amino acids. V was cut by 1 base and J by 0 bases, with 13 bases left in between. The CDR3, as DNA: TGTGCCAGCAGCTTAGTAGGTGGTCCTACCTCCTACAATGAGCAGTTCTTC. It is translated as CASSLVGGPTSYNEQFF.

The J gene is TRBJ2-3, the V gene TRBV27; TRBD1 might be the D (5 bases). The V end lost 3 bases, the J end lost 2 bases, and 9 bases lay between the germline ends. The CDR3 contains 14 residues. CDR1 and CDR2 (germline): MNHEY, SMNVEV (reference sequence). In nucleotides, the CDR3 is TGTGCCAGCAGTTTCAACAGGAACACAGATACGCAGTATTTT. Protein product: CASSFNRNTDTQYF.

The V and J genes are TRBV6-2 or TRBV6-3 and TRBJ2-5, with 7 bases matching TRBD2. The V and J ends lost 1 base and 5 bases, in that order; junction bases with no gene match: 7. CDR1 MNHEY and CDR2 SVGEGT come from the germline V gene. CDR3 length: 15 residues. DNA for the CDR3: TGTGCCAGCAGTTACTGGGGGGGGACGCAGGAGACCCAGTACTTC. Its translation: CASSYWGGTQETQYF.

V gene TRBV2 combines with J gene TRBJ1-6, with D possibly being TRBD1 (6 bases). The germline gives CDR1 SNHLY, CDR2 FYNNEI. Trimming stripped 2 bases from V and 6 bases from J, with 14 bases between. This CDR3 spans 16 amino acids. The CDR3 loop reads CASSERGGGSNSPLHF. The CDR3 bases are TGTGCCAGCAGTGAAAGGGGAGGGGGAAGTAATTCACCCCTCCACTTT.

V and J are TRBV19 and TRBJ1-5, with D tentatively TRBD1 (6 bases). In germline, CDR1 is LNHDA, CDR2 SQIVND (reference sequence). V was shortened by 3 bases and J by 7 bases, with 19 bases between the two germline ends. The CDR3 consists of 16 residues. The CDR3 loop reads CASSIPRTALGQPQHF. The CDR3 bases are TGTGCCAGTAGTATTCCTCGGACAGCCCTAGGGCAGCCCCAGCATTTT.